The 6 T cell receptor beta chains below were found in one sample sequenced in a study of blood T cell repertoires in COVID-19. Sequenced by immunoSEQ multiplex PCR; TCRdb stores in-frame clones only, minus some. The sample contains approximately 200,000 clones, roughly 88% of which appear only once. Sequenced material: peripheral blood. These receptors came from a man younger than 30 with active or convalescent COVID-19.

V usage is TRBV28 and J usage is TRBJ2-5; possible D gene TRBD1, 6 bases. Germline V gives CDR1 MDHEN, CDR2 SYDVKM. The ends were cut back, 3 bases at V and 3 bases at J, with 11 bases in the middle. CDR3 length: 14 residues. The CDR3 sequence: CASSFFSGEETQYF. The CDR3 nucleotides are TGTGCCAGCAGTTTTTTTTCAGGGGAAGAGACCCAGTACTTC.

This chain connects TRBV5-6 to TRBJ1-5; no firm D call. Germline lookup yields CDR1 SGHDT and CDR2 YYEEEE. Trimming left V 1 base short and J 0 bases short, with 5 bases between. CDR3 length: 14 residues. The chain's CDR3 is CASSLPGSNQPQHF. CDR3 nucleotides: TGTGCCAGCAGCTTGCCGGGTAGCAATCAGCCCCAGCATTTT.

The chain recombines TRBV7-8 with TRBJ1-4, with D tentatively TRBD1 (5 bases). CDR3 length: 17 amino acids. CDR1 is SGHVS, CDR2 FQNEAQ, per germline. V lost 5 bases and J 0 bases, leaving 16 bases between the germline ends. The CDR3 protein is CASSPPRGDATNEKLFF. Written as DNA, the CDR3 is TGTGCCAGCAGCCCCCCCCGGGGGGATGCAACTAATGAAAAACTGTTTTTT. The entire variable domain, with the rest obtained from reference TRBV7-8 and TRBJ1-4, is as follows: GAGVSQSPRYKVAKRGQDVALRCDPISGHVSLFWYQQALGQGPEFLTYFQNEAQLDKSGLPSDRFFAERPEGSVSTLKIQRTQQEDSAVYLCASSPPRGDATNEKLFFGSGTQLSVL.

The chain links TRBV28 to TRBJ1-4, with a tentative D call TRBD1 (6 bases). V shed 5 bases and J shed 8 bases, with 15 bases lying between them. This CDR3 region has 14 residues. From germline, CDR1 is MDHEN and CDR2 SYDVKM. The DNA for the CDR3 is TGTGCCAGCAGTGACCCGGGACAAAAGGAAAAACTGTTTTTT. Residues: CASSDPGQKEKLFF.

The rearrangement uses TRBV7-9 and TRBJ2-3; 7 bases line up with TRBD2. Germline CDR1 SEHNR, CDR2 FQNEAQ (reference sequence). There are 14 residues in the CDR3. Trimming cost V 5 bases and J 4 bases; bases outside gene matches: 6. CDR3 bases: TGTGCCAGCAGCCGGACTAGACCCGCAGATACGCAGTATTTT. This codes for CASSRTRPADTQYF.

The chain links TRBV27 to TRBJ1-2; 9 positions agree with TRBD1. The length of the CDR3 is 14 residues. The J segment lost 7 bases and the V segment lost 6 bases, leaving 9 bases of the junction unmatched. The germline gives CDR1 MNHEY, CDR2 SMNVEV (reference sequence). CDR3: CASRGTDRGSGYTF. The DNA of the CDR3 is TGTGCCAGCAGGGGGACCGACAGGGGGTCTGGCTACACCTTC.